What follows are 13 T cell receptor beta chains derived from one specimen sequenced in a study of metastatic and nonmetastatic thyroid tumors. Before thyroid surgery, none of the patients had received any treatment. TCRdb re-processed the PCR reads through MiXCR. The sample has 10,000 to 15,000 clones, under 30% seen once. The material sequenced was tumor tissue. Source of these receptors: a female donor with papillary thyroid cancer or a benign thyroid nodule (not recorded which). Some clones in this sample may be carry-over from other donors' samples.

J is TRBJ2-7 and V is TRBV2, with 8 bases aligning to TRBD1. V lost 6 bases, J lost 0 bases, and 4 bases stayed unmatched. The CDR3 contains 14 residues. Germline CDR1 reads SNHLY; CDR2 reads FYNNEI. The CDR3, as DNA: TGTGCCAGCAGATACGACAGGGGCTCCTACGAGCAGTACTTC. It translates to CASRYDRGSYEQYF. The entire variable domain, with the rest obtained from reference TRBV2 and TRBJ2-7, is as follows: EPEVTQTPSHQVTQMGQEVILRCVPISNHLYFYWYRQILGQKVEFLVSFYNNEISEKSEIFDDQFSVERPDGSNFTLKIRSTKLEDSAMYFCASRYDRGSYEQYFGPGTRLTVT.

Comment on this clone: A read error may be the cause here, since a much bigger clone is one base away. V usage is TRBV12-3 or TRBV12-4 and J usage is TRBJ2-3; possibly TRBD1 for D (5 bases). V lost 6 bases and J 6 bases, leaving 13 bases between the germline ends. The CDR3 spans 13 residues. CDR3 DNA: TGTGCCAGCAGCCATTCAGGGTGTGATACGCAGTATTTT. The encoded protein is CASSHSGCDTQYF.

The gene calls are TRBV30 and TRBJ1-1; D remains unclear. Looked up from germline, CDR1 is GTSNPN and CDR2 is SVGIG (reference sequence). CDR3 length: 13 amino acids. V lost 0 bases and J 3 bases, leaving 8 bases between the germline ends. The CDR3 DNA reads TGTGCCTGGAGTGTGTGGGAGGACACTGAAGCTTTCTTT. This gives the protein CAWSVWEDTEAFF.

Relative to its sample, this clone is medium-sized. The genes are TRBV6-1 and TRBJ1-2; D is unresolved. The germline gives CDR1 MNHNS, CDR2 SASEGT. Deletions cut 4 bases from V and 6 bases from J, with 18 bases between. The CDR3 sequence is 15 residues long. Written as DNA, the CDR3 is TGTGCCAGCAGTGCAACTTGGAGCGCTATGAATGGCTACACCTTC. It yields the protein CASSATWSAMNGYTF.

The CDR3 DNA reads TGCGCCAGCAGTTCCACCGTAGCGGAGCGCAGGGAGCAGTACTTC. Residues: CASSSTVAERREQYF. This chain connects TRBV5-1 to TRBJ2-7; D perhaps matches TRBD2 (6 bases). V gave up 5 bases and J gave up 7 bases, with 22 bases separating them. CDR3 size: 15 residues. The germline CDR1 and CDR2 sequences are SGHRS and YFSETQ.

The chain is built from TRBV7-2 and TRBJ2-7; 7 bases line up with TRBD1. This CDR3 has 13 residues. Germline V CDR1 and CDR2: SGHTA, FQGNSA. The ends lost 6 bases at V and 7 bases at J; junction bases unmatched: 9. As DNA, the CDR3 is TGTGCCAGCAGGACAGGGATCTCTTCAGAGCAGTACTTC. Translated: CASRTGISSEQYF.

This clone came up many times. The chain joins TRBV2 to TRBJ1-4, with 10 bases fitting TRBD1. V trimming: 8 bases; J trimming: 7 bases; junction bases outside the gene matches: 4. The CDR3 has 13 amino acids. Per the germline V gene, CDR1 is SNHLY and CDR2 is FYNNEI. CDR3 DNA sequence: TGTGCCAGCCGACAGGGGGCCGGTGAAAAACTGTTTTTT. Translating it yields CASRQGAGEKLFF. Full variable domain (outside the CDR3, taken from reference TRBV2 and TRBJ1-4): EPEVTQTPSHQVTQMGQEVILRCVPISNHLYFYWYRQILGQKVEFLVSFYNNEISEKSEIFDDQFSVERPDGSNFTLKIRSTKLEDSAMYFCASRQGAGEKLFFGSGTQLSVL.

The gene calls are TRBV5-1 and TRBJ2-1; D not certain. The CDR3 loop spans 15 amino acids. V gave up 4 bases and J gave up 0 bases, with 11 bases separating them. Germline V CDR1 and CDR2: SGHRS, YFSETQ. The CDR3 DNA reads TGCGCCAGCAGCCCGACTCCCCCCTCCTACAATGAGCAGTTCTTC. Protein sequence: CASSPTPPSYNEQFF.

This clone ranks as medium-sized. The chain recombines TRBV6-1 with TRBJ1-2; the D is unclear. Trimming removed 7 bases from V and 3 bases from J, with 18 bases in between. CDR3 length: 15 residues. Germline V gene lookup returns CDR1 MNHNS and CDR2 SASEGT. CDR3 amino acids: CASKLGRGMDYGYTF. The CDR3 DNA sequence: TGTGCCAGCAAACTAGGGCGGGGTATGGACTATGGCTACACCTTC.

This clone occurred many times. J is TRBJ2-1 and V is TRBV24-1, with 7 bases lining up with TRBD2. The CDR3 has 17 residues. The V gene's germline CDR1 is KGHDR and CDR2 SFDVKD. The J segment lost 8 bases and the V segment lost 7 bases, leaving 19 bases of the junction unmatched. This chain's CDR3 is CATSRPTSEGRGDEQFF. The CDR3 DNA reads as TGTGCCACCAGCCGACCTACTAGCGAAGGGAGGGGAGATGAGCAGTTCTTC.

Points on this clone: One end of the junction varies from germline; a read error may be responsible. The chain joins TRBV11-2 to TRBJ2-2, with 9 bases that match TRBD2. This CDR3 comprises 16 residues. CDR1 and CDR2 from the germline V gene are SGHAT and FQNNGV. The CDR3 DNA sequence: TGTGCCGGCAGCTTAGGCGGGAGGGCCAGCACCGTGGAGCTGTTTTTT. Amino acids: CAGSLGGRASTVELFF.

Details on this clone: A single base separates this from a much larger clone, so it may be a read error. This chain connects TRBV3-1 to TRBJ1-1; D ambiguous. The CDR3 is 15 residues long. Germline lookup yields CDR1 LGHDT and CDR2 YNNKEL (reference sequence). The DNA for the CDR3 is TGTGCCAGCAGCCTATGGAAAGGCGGGAACACTGAAGCTTTCTTC. Its protein is CASSLWKGGNTEAFF.

The sample holds many counts of this clone. The chain joins TRBV5-6 to TRBJ1-5, with no clear D. V lost 3 bases, J lost 7 bases, and 11 bases lay in between. Germline V gene sequence: CDR1 SGHDT, CDR2 YYEEEE. The CDR3 spans 13 residues. The CDR3 here is CASSSTKDQPQHF. The CDR3 DNA sequence: TGTGCCAGCAGCTCTACTAAGGACCAGCCCCAGCATTTT.